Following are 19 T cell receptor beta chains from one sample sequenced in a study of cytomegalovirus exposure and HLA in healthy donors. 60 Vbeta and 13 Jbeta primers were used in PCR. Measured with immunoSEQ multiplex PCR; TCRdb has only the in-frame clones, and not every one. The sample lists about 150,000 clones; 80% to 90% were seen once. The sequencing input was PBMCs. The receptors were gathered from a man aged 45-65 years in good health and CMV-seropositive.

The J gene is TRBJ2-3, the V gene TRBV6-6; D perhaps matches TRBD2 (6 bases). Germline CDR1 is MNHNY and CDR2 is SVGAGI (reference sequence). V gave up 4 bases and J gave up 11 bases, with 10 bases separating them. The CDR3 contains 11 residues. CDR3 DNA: TGTGCCAGCAGTTTGGGACTCCAGCAGTATTTT. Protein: CASSLGLQQYF.

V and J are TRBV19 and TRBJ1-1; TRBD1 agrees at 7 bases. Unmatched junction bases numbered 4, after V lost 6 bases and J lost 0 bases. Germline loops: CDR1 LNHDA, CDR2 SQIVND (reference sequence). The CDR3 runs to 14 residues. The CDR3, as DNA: TGTGCCAGTAGGTTACAGGGGATGAACACTGAAGCTTTCTTT. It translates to CASRLQGMNTEAFF.

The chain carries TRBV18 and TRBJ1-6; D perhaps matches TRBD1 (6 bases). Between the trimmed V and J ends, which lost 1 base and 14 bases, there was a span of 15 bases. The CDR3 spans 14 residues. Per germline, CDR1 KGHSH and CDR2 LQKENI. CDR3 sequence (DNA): TGTGCCAGCTCACCACAATCCGGGGACAAGGCCCTCCACTTT. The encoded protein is CASSPQSGDKALHF. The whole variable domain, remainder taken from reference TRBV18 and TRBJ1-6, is NAGVMQNPRHLVRRRGQEARLRCSPMKGHSHVYWYRQLPEEGLKFMVYLQKENIIDESGMPKERFSAEFPKEGPSILRIQQVVRGDSAAYFCASSPQSGDKALHFGNGTRLTVT.

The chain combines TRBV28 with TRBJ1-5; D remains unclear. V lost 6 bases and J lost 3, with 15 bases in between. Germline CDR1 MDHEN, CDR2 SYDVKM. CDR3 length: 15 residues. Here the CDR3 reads CASRTGTAFNQPQHF. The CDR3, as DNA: TGTGCCAGCAGAACGGGAACAGCTTTCAATCAGCCCCAGCATTTT. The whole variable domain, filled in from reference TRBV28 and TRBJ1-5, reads DVKVTQSSRYLVKRTGEKVFLECVQDMDHENMFWYRQDPGLGLRLIYFSYDVKMKEKGDIPEGYSVSREKKERFSLILESASTNQTSMYLCASRTGTAFNQPQHFGDGTRLSIL.

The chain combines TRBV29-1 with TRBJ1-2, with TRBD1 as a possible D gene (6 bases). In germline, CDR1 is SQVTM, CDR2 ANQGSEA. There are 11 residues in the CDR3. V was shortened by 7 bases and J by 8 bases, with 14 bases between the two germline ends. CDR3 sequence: CSGTGPAGYTF. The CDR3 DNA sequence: TGCAGCGGTACAGGGCCAGCGGGCTACACCTTC. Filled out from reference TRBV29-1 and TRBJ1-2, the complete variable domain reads SAVISQKPSRDICQRGTSLTIQCQVDSQVTMMFWYRQQPGQSLTLIATANQGSEATYESGFVIDKFPISRPNLTFSTLTVSNMSPEDSSIYLCSGTGPAGYTFGSGTRLTVV.

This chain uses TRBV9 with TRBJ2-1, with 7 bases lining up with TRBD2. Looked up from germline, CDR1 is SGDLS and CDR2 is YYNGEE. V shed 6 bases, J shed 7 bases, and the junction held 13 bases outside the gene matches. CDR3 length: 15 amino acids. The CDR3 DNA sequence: TGTGCCAGCACCCGCACTGGGGGGGGTACGAATGAGCAGTTCTTC. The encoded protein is CASTRTGGGTNEQFF.

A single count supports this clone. The DNA of the CDR3 is TGTGCCAGCAGTCCACTAGCGGGGGTTGGCAATGAGCAGTTCTTC. It is translated as CASSPLAGVGNEQFF. This chain connects TRBV2 to TRBJ2-1; TRBD2 matches at 11 bases. Germline CDR1 and CDR2: SNHLY and FYNNEI. The ends lost 5 bases at V and 6 bases at J; junction bases unmatched: 6. There are 15 residues in the CDR3.

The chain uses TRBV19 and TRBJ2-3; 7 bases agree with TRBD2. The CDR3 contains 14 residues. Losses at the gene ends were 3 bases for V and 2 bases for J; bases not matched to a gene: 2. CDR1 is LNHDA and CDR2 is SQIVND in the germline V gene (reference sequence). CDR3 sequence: CASSISGHTDTQYF. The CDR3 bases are TGTGCCAGTAGTATTAGCGGGCACACAGATACGCAGTATTTT. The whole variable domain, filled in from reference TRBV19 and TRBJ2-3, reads DGGITQSPKYLFRKEGQNVTLSCEQNLNHDAMYWYRQDPGQGLRLIYYSQIVNDFQKGDIAEGYSVSREKKESFPLTVTSAQKNPTAFYLCASSISGHTDTQYFGPGTRLTVL.

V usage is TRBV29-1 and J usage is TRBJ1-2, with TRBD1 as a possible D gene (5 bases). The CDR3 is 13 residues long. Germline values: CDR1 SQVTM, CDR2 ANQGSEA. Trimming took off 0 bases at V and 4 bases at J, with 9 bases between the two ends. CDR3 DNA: TGCAGCGTTGAAGATCAGGGTTTCTATGGCTACACCTTC. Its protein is CSVEDQGFYGYTF.

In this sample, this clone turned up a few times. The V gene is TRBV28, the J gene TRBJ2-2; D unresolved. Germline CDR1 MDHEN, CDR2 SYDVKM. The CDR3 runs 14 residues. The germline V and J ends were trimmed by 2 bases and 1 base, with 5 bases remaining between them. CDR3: CASSLTRNTGELFF. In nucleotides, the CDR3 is TGTGCCAGCAGTTTAACCAGGAACACCGGGGAGCTGTTTTTT.

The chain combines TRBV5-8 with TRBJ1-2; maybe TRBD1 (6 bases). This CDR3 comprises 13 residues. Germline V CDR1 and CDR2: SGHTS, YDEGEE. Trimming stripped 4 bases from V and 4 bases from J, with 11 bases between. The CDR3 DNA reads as TGTGCCAGCAGCGTGACAGGAGTCTATGGCTACACCTTC. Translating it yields CASSVTGVYGYTF.

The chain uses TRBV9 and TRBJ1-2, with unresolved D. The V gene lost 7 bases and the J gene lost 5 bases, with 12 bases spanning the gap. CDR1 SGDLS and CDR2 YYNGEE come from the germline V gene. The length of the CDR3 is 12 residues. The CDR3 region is CASERRGYGYTF. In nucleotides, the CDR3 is TGTGCCAGCGAGCGTCGTGGGTATGGCTACACCTTC.

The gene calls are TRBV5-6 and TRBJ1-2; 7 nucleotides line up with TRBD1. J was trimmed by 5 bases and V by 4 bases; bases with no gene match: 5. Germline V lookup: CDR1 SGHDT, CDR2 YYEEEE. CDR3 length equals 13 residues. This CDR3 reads CASSPGTEYGYTF. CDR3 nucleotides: TGTGCCAGCAGCCCCGGGACAGAATATGGCTACACCTTC.

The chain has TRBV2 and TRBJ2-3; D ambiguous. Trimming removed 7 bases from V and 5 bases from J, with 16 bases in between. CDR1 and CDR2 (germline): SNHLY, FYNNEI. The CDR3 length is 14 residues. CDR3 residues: CASTTTFRGDTQYF. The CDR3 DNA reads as TGTGCCAGCACTACCACCTTTCGTGGAGATACGCAGTATTTT.

CDR3 sequence reads: CASSRSASSYEQYV. The CDR3, as DNA: TGTGCCAGCAGCCGATCAGCGAGCTCCTACGAGCAGTACGTC. The rearrangement links TRBV11-2 to TRBJ2-7; D gene unclear. Germline V gene lookup returns CDR1 SGHAT and CDR2 FQNNGV. The CDR3 has 14 residues. V dropped 5 bases and J dropped 0 bases, with 11 bases sitting between them.

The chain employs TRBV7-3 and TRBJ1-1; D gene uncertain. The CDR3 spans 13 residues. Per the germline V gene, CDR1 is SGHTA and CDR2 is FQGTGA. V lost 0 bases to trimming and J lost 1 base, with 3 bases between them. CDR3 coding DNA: TGTGCCAGCAGCTTAACCCAGAACACTGAAGCTTTCTTT. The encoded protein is CASSLTQNTEAFF. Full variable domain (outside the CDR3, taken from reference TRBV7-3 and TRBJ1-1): GAGVSQTPSNKVTEKGKYVELRCDPISGHTALYWYRQSLGQGPEFLIYFQGTGAADDSGLPNDRFFAVRPEGSVSTLKIQRTERGDSAVYLCASSLTQNTEAFFGQGTRLTVV.

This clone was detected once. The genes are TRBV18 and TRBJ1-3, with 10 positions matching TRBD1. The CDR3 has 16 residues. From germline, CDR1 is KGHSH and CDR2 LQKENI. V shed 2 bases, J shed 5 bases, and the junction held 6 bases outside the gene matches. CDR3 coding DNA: TGTGCCAGCTCACCAACGGACAGGGGGGAAAGAAACACCATATATTTT. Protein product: CASSPTDRGERNTIYF.

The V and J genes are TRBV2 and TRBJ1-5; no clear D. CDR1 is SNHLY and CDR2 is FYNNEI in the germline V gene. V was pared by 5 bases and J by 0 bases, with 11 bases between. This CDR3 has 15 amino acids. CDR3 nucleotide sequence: TGTGCCAGCAGTCTTGACGGGGTTAGCAATCAGCCCCAGCATTTT. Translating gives CASSLDGVSNQPQHF.

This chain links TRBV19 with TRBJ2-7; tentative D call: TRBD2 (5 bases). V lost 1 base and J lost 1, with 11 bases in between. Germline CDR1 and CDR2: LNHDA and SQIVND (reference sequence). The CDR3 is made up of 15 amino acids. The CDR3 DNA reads TGTGCCAGTAGTATAGCCCATGGGAGTTCCTACGAGCAGTACGTC. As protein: CASSIAHGSSYEQYV.